This note documents a single T cell receptor beta chain sequence. Its matching antigen is unknown. Measured with immunoSEQ multiplex PCR; TCRdb has only the in-frame clones, and not every one. This table holds roughly 270,000 clones, around 92% found once. Analyses pooled second doses at about 4 or about 12 weeks. The record originates from a study of T cell responses to AZD1222 COVID-19 vaccine. Overall study findings and caveats: Spike was spanned by vaccine-associated CD4 TCRs, which were dominant at 160-218 and 743-854. Recipients of AZD1222 seropositive at baseline numbered only 6 or 7. A mostly white British donor set with more females was recruited, and clonal diversity was possibly underestimated.

The clonotype originates from an adult who received the AZD1222 COVID-19 vaccine. The sequencing used peripheral blood, collected 28 days after the second AZD1222 dose.

CDR3 DNA: TGTGCCAGCAGGACCGTCCATAGCTCCTATAATTCACCCCTCCACTTT. Protein sequence: CASRTVHSSYNSPLHF. The chain couples TRBV3-1 (or the pseudogene TRBV3-2) to TRBJ1-6; D uncertain. The CDR3 sequence is 16 residues long. Looked up from germline, CDR1 is LGHDT and CDR2 is YNNKEL (reference sequence). V was shortened by 6 bases and J by 0 bases, with 12 bases between the two germline ends.